This T cell receptor beta chain was retrieved from a study of shared clonotypes between healthy human individuals. Each replicate PCR on the sorted subsets used about 220 ng DNA (around 30,000 T cell genomes). Using immunoSEQ multiplex PCR, the repertoire was profiled, and TCRdb retains in-frame clones only, with some absent. The table lists about 700,000 clones, less than 85% of them singletons. The V gene's germline CDR1 is SQVTM and CDR2 ANQGSEA. Trimming left V 6 bases short and J 2 bases short, with 14 bases between. The CDR3 is made up of 14 amino acids. The gene calls are TRBV29-1 and TRBJ1-3; weak D call: TRBD1 (6 bases). Sequencing was performed on memory CD4+ T cells sorted from blood. This sample's subset: CD45RA-negative fraction. This receptor was obtained from a woman aged 25 to 39 in good health. CDR3: CSVGGWGAGNTIYF. The CDR3 nucleotides are TGCAGCGTGGGGGGCTGGGGCGCTGGAAACACCATATATTTT.